Listed here are 18 T cell receptor beta chains from one sample, sequenced in a study of blood T cell repertoires in COVID-19. The assay was immunoSEQ multiplex PCR, and TCRdb's table has in-frame clones only and misses some. The data hold fewer than 350,000 clones, with 86% observed a single time. Sequenced sample: peripheral blood. These receptor sequences come from an older woman with COVID-19, enrolled during active disease.

The rearrangement joins TRBV18 to TRBJ1-4; D gene uncertain. This CDR3 is 13 amino acids long. The V and J ends lost 2 bases and 8 bases respectively, with 9 bases between them. In germline, CDR1 is KGHSH, CDR2 LQKENI. CDR3 sequence (DNA): TGTGCCAGCTCACCAATCGGGAGCGAAAAACTGTTTTTT. It translates to CASSPIGSEKLFF.

The CDR3 bases are TGTGCCAGCAGCCGCGGACTAGGCAATGAGCAGTTCTTC. Translating gives CASSRGLGNEQFF. This chain joins TRBV7-3 and TRBJ2-1; 7 nucleotides align to TRBD2. CDR3 length equals 13 residues. In germline, CDR1 is SGHTA, CDR2 FQGTGA. The V and J ends lost 5 bases and 6 bases, in that order; junction bases with no gene match: 4.

The chain joins TRBV4-1 to TRBJ2-7; D possibly corresponds to TRBD1 (6 bases). Between the trimmed V and J ends, which lost 4 bases and 1 base, there was a span of 11 bases. This CDR3 has 14 amino acids. Per the germline V gene, CDR1 is MGHRA and CDR2 is YSYEKL. Here the CDR3 DNA reads TGCGCCAGCAGCCGGATCGGACAGTCCTACGAGCAGTACTTC. Its protein product is CASSRIGQSYEQYF.

This clone was detected ten times or more. The rearrangement joins TRBV27 to TRBJ1-6; D not resolved. This CDR3 contains 15 residues. Germline CDR1 reads MNHEY; CDR2 reads SMNVEV (reference sequence). Deletions cut 3 bases from V and 10 bases from J, with 16 bases between. The CDR3 loop is CASSFVADGSSPLHF. The CDR3 bases are TGTGCCAGCAGTTTCGTAGCTGATGGGAGCTCACCCCTCCACTTT.

The V and J genes are TRBV5-1 and TRBJ2-7; D is possibly TRBD2 (5 bases). This CDR3 comprises 14 residues. Germline assignment: CDR1 SGHRS and CDR2 YFSETQ. Between the trimmed V and J ends, which lost 3 bases and 5 bases, there was a span of 15 bases. The CDR3 spells CASSYEGVVDEQYF. DNA for the CDR3: TGCGCCAGCAGCTACGAGGGAGTGGTTGACGAGCAGTACTTC.

This clone was found once. V is TRBV29-1 and J is TRBJ2-7, with 8 bases fitting TRBD1. Unmatched junction bases numbered 22, after V lost 7 bases and J lost 2 bases. The CDR3 runs to 18 residues. Germline V lookup: CDR1 SQVTM, CDR2 ANQGSEA. The CDR3 nucleotides are TGCAGCGCCCGTACGTTGAAAGCGTTGTCAGGGGGCACCTACGAGCAGTACTTC. Its protein product is CSARTLKALSGGTYEQYF.

J is TRBJ2-7 and V is TRBV10-2, with 10 bases matching TRBD1. CDR1 WSHSY and CDR2 SAAADI come from the germline V gene. V shed 6 bases and J 2 bases; nucleotides not matched to a gene: 7. The CDR3 covers 15 residues. The CDR3 coding sequence is TGCGCCAGCAGCAGCACCGGGACAGGGGCCTACGAGCAGTACTTC. Protein product: CASSSTGTGAYEQYF.

The rearrangement joins TRBV6-5 to TRBJ1-1; no definite D call. The CDR3 contains 13 residues. CDR1 is MNHEY, CDR2 SVGAGI, per germline. V lost 7 bases and J 1 base, leaving 10 bases between the germline ends. CDR3 nucleotide sequence: TGTGCCAGCAAGAGGGTCTCGAACACTGAAGCTTTCTTT. This gives the protein CASKRVSNTEAFF.

The chain has TRBV6-5 and TRBJ1-5, with unresolved D. The CDR3 consists of 15 residues. V was pared by 4 bases and J by 5 bases, with 15 bases between. Per the germline V gene, CDR1 is MNHEY and CDR2 is SVGAGI. CDR3 DNA sequence: TGTGCCAGCAGTTTCGGCAGCTCAGGTGATCAGCCCCAGCATTTT. Protein: CASSFGSSGDQPQHF.

The chain links TRBV5-6 to TRBJ2-4, with a weak D call TRBD2 (5 bases). The CDR3 runs 13 residues. Looked up from germline, CDR1 is SGHDT and CDR2 is YYEEEE. Between the trimmed V and J ends, which lost 7 bases and 9 bases, there was a span of 17 bases. Here the CDR3 DNA reads TGTGCCAGCTCCCCGTATGGCCGGGGCATTCAGTACTTC. This encodes CASSPYGRGIQYF. The full variable domain, its missing parts supplied by reference TRBV5-6 and TRBJ2-4, is DAGVTQSPTHLIKTRGQQVTLRCSPKSGHDTVSWYQQALGQGPQFIFQYYEEEERQRGNFPDRFSGHQFPNYSSELNVNALLLGDSALYLCASSPYGRGIQYFGAGTRLSVL.

To note about this clone: Other DNA variants within this sample encode the same CDR3. The V gene is TRBV7-2, the J gene TRBJ1-2; D gene uncertain. The V and J ends lost 0 bases and 2 bases respectively, with 7 bases between them. The CDR3 length is 14 residues. The germline V gene encodes CDR1 SGHTA and CDR2 FQGNSA. The CDR3 nucleotides read TGTGCCAGCAGCTTAGCCACAGCAAACTATGGCTACACCTTC. Encoded protein: CASSLATANYGYTF.

The chain uses TRBV20-1 and TRBJ2-1, with D tentatively TRBD2 (6 bases). V was trimmed by 3 bases and J by 5 bases, leaving 8 bases between them. This CDR3 is 12 amino acids long. Per germline, CDR1 DFQATT and CDR2 SNEGSKA (reference sequence). CDR3 sequence: CSASSGDNEQFF. CDR3 bases: TGCAGTGCTAGTTCGGGGGACAATGAGCAGTTCTTC.

V is TRBV6-6 and J is TRBJ2-7; TRBD1 aligns across 12 bases. J lost 6 bases, V lost 5 bases, and 14 bases had no gene match. This CDR3 region has 17 residues. Germline CDR1 is MNHNY and CDR2 is SVGAGI (reference sequence). DNA for the CDR3: TGTGCCAGCAGTCTAAAACCCGGGACAGGGGGCCTTGGCGAGCAGTACTTC. It is translated as CASSLKPGTGGLGEQYF.

The J gene is TRBJ1-1, the V gene TRBV19, with a weak D call TRBD1 (6 bases). Trimming removed 1 base from V and 1 base from J, with 7 bases in between. The CDR3 loop spans 14 amino acids. Germline V lookup: CDR1 LNHDA, CDR2 SQIVND (reference sequence). The CDR3 bases are TGTGCCAGTAGTATAGTGACAGGGAACACTGAAGCTTTCTTT. It translates to CASSIVTGNTEAFF.

The J gene is TRBJ2-2, the V gene TRBV25-1; 7 bases are a match to TRBD1. Unmatched junction bases numbered 6, after V lost 2 bases and J lost 6 bases. Germline loops: CDR1 MGHDK, CDR2 SYGVNS. The CDR3 is 15 amino acids. CDR3 residues: CASSERQGSAGELFF. CDR3 nucleotide sequence: TGTGCCAGCAGTGAAAGACAGGGATCGGCCGGGGAGCTGTTTTTT.

The sample holds one count of this clone. V usage is TRBV30 and J usage is TRBJ1-2; D might be TRBD1 (6 bases). The CDR3 loop spans 14 amino acids. The germline V gene encodes CDR1 GTSNPN and CDR2 SVGIG (reference sequence). V lost 2 bases and J 7 bases, leaving 17 bases between the germline ends. As DNA, the CDR3 is TGTGCCTGGAGTCCTACCAGGGGAAGTCGTGGCTACACCTTC. Translating it yields CAWSPTRGSRGYTF.

The chain employs TRBV7-9 and TRBJ2-7; D unresolved. Per the germline V gene, CDR1 is SEHNR and CDR2 is FQNEAQ (reference sequence). CDR3 length: 11 amino acids. The ends were cut back, 4 bases at V and 4 bases at J, with 5 bases in the middle. The CDR3 loop is CASSSNYEQYF. The CDR3 coding sequence is TGTGCCAGCAGCTCAAATTACGAGCAGTACTTC.

V and J are TRBV9 and TRBJ1-2; 7 bases agree with TRBD1. Germline CDR1 SGDLS, CDR2 YYNGEE. The CDR3 loop spans 15 amino acids. The ends lost 0 bases at V and 6 bases at J; junction bases unmatched: 8. Here the CDR3 DNA reads TGTGCCAGCAGCGTAGGGGCAGGGGGGACGGATGGCTACACCTTC. Translating it yields CASSVGAGGTDGYTF.